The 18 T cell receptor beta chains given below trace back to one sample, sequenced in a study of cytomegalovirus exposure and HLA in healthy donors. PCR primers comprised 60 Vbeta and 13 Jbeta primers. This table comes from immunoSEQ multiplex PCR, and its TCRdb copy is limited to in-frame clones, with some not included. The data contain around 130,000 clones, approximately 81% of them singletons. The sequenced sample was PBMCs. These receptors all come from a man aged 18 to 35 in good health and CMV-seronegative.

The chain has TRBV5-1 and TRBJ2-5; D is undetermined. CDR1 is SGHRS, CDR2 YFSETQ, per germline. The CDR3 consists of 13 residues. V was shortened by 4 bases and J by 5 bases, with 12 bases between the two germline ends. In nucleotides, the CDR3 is TGCGCCAGCAGCCGAGGTGGTTCGGAGACCCAGTACTTC. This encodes CASSRGGSETQYF.

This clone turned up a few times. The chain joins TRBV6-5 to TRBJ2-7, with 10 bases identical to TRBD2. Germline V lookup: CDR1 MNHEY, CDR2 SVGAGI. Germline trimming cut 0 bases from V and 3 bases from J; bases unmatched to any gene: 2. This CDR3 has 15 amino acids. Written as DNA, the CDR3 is TGTGCCAGCAGTTACTCGGCTAGCGGGAGCTACGAGCAGTACTTC. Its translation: CASSYSASGSYEQYF.

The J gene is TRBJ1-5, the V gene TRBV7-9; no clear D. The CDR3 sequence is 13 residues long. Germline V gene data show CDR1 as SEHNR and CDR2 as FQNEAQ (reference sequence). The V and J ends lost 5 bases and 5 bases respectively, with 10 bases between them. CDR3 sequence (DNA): TGTGCCAGCAGCCTTTTGGAGGATCAGCCCCAGCATTTT. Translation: CASSLLEDQPQHF. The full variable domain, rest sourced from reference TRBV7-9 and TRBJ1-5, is DTGVSQNPRHKITKRGQNVTFRCDPISEHNRLYWYRQTLGQGPEFLTYFQNEAQLEKSRLLSDRFSAERPKGSFSTLEIQRTEQGDSAMYLCASSLLEDQPQHFGDGTRLSIL.

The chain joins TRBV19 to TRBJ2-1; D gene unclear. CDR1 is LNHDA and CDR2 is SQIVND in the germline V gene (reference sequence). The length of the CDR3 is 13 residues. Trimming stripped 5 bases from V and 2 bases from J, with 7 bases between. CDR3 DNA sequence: TGTGCCAGTAGTCCCGTCGCCTACAATGAGCAGTTCTTC. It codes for CASSPVAYNEQFF.

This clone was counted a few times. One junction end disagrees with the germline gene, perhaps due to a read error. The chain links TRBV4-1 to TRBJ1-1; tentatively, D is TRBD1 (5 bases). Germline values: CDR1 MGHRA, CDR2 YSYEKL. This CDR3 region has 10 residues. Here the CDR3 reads CASSLEGLVF. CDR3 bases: TGCGCCAGCAGCCTGGAGGGGCTAGTTTTT.

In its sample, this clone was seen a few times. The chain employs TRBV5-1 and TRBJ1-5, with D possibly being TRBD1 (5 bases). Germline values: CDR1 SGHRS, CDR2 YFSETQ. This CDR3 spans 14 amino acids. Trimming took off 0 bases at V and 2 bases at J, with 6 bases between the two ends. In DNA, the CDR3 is TGCGCCAGCAGCTTGGGGGGCGGCAATCAGCCCCAGCATTTT. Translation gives CASSLGGGNQPQHF.

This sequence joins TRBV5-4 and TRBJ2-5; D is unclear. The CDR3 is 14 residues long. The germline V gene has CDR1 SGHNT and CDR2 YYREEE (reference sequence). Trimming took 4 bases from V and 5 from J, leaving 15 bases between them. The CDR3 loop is CASSPSLSPETQYF. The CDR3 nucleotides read TGTGCCAGCAGCCCCAGTCTTTCTCCTGAGACCCAGTACTTC.

CDR3 loop: CASSQGATNEKLFF. CDR3 coding DNA: TGTGCCAGCTCACAGGGGGCCACTAATGAAAAACTGTTTTTT. The chain joins TRBV18 to TRBJ1-4; 7 bases align to TRBD1. The CDR3 totals 14 residues. Germline CDR1 KGHSH, CDR2 LQKENI. Trimming cost V 4 bases and J 2 bases; bases outside gene matches: 1.

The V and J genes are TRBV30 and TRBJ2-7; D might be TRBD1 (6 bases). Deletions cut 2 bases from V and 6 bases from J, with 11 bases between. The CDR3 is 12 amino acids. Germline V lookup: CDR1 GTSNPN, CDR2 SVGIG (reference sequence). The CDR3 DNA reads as TGTGCCTGGAGTTTACAGGGTTCCGAGCAGTACTTC. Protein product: CAWSLQGSEQYF.

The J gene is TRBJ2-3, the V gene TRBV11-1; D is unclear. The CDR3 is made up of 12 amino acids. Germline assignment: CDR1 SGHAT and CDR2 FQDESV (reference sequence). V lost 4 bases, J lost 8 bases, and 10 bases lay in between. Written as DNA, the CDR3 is TGTGCCAGCAGCTCTCTAGTGGGTACGCAGTATTTT. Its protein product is CASSSLVGTQYF.

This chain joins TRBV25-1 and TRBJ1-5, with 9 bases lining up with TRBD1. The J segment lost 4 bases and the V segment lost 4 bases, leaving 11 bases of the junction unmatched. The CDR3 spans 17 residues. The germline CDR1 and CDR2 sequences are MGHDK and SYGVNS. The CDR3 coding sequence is TGTGCCAGCAGTGGGACCGGGGGACAGGGTAGAAATCAGCCCCAGCATTTT. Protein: CASSGTGGQGRNQPQHF.

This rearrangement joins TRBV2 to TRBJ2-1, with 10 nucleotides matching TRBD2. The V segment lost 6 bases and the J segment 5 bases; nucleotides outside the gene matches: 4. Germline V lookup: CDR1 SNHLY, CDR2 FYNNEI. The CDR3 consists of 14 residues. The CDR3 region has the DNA TGTGCCAGCAGCATAGCGGGAGGTAACAATGAGCAGTTCTTC. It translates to CASSIAGGNNEQFF.

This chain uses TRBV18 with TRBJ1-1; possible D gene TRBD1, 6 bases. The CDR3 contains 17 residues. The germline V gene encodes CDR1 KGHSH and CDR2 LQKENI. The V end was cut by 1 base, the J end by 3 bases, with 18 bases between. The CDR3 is CASSPLAGTSTYTEAFF. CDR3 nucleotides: TGTGCCAGCTCACCACTTGCAGGGACAAGTACCTACACTGAAGCTTTCTTT.

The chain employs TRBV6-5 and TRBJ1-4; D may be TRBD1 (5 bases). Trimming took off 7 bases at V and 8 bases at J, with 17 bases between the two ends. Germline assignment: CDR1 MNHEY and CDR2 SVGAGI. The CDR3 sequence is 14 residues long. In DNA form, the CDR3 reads TGTGCCAGCACCAGGGCGGGGGTCGGGGAAAAACTGTTTTTT. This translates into CASTRAGVGEKLFF.

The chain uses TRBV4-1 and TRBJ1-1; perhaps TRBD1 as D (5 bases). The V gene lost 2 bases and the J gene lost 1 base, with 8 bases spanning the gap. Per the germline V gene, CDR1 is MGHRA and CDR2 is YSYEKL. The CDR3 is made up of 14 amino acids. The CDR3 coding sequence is TGCGCCAGCAGCCAACGGACAAGGAACACTGAAGCTTTCTTT. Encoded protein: CASSQRTRNTEAFF.

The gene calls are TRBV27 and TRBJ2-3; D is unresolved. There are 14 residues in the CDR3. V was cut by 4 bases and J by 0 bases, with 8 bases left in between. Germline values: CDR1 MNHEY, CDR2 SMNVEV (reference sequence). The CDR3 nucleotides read TGTGCCAGCAGTTATGGGCCTAGCACAGATACGCAGTATTTT. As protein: CASSYGPSTDTQYF.

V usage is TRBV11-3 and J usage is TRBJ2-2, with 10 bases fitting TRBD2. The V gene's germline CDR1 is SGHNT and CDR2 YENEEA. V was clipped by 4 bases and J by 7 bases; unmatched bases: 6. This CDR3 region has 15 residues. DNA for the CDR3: TGTGCCAGCAGCTCTAGCGGGAGCTTGGGCGGGGAGCTGTTTTTT. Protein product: CASSSSGSLGGELFF.

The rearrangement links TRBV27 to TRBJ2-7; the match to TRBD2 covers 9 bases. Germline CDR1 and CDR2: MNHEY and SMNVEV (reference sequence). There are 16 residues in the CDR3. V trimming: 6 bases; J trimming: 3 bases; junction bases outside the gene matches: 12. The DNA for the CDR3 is TGTGCCAGCAGCCCCTTCCCTAGCGGGGAATTCTACGAGCAGTACGTC. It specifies CASSPFPSGEFYEQYV.